This TCR beta chain derives from a study of long-term antiretroviral therapy in people with HIV. Across the study: When the earliest samples were collected, ART was typically delayed until CD4 counts fell. Study-level findings and limits: Whereas controls had wider CDR3 length ranges, HIV repertoires had narrower ones.

About this clone: The antigen is unknown.

Researchers report immunoSEQ v3.0 was run at survey level. Assay used: immunoSEQ multiplex PCR; TCRdb lists only in-frame clones, some missing. The sample lists about 43,000 clones, approximately 86% occurring once. Donors needed at least one pre-ART PBMC sample plus at least two post-ART samples. Germline lookup yields CDR1 MNHEY and CDR2 SMNVEV (reference sequence). The CDR3 is made up of 14 amino acids. The V and J ends lost 2 bases and 9 bases, in that order; junction bases with no gene match: 7. J is TRBJ2-1 and V is TRBV27, with 7 bases aligning to TRBD2. This TCR came from a woman between 50 and 59 years old with HIV. This specimen was unsorted PBMCs, taken 0.1 years before starting antiretroviral therapy. The CDR3 DNA follows: TGTGCCAGCAGTTTACGTAGGGGAGGGCTTGAGCAGTTCTTC. Translation gives CASSLRRGGLEQFF.